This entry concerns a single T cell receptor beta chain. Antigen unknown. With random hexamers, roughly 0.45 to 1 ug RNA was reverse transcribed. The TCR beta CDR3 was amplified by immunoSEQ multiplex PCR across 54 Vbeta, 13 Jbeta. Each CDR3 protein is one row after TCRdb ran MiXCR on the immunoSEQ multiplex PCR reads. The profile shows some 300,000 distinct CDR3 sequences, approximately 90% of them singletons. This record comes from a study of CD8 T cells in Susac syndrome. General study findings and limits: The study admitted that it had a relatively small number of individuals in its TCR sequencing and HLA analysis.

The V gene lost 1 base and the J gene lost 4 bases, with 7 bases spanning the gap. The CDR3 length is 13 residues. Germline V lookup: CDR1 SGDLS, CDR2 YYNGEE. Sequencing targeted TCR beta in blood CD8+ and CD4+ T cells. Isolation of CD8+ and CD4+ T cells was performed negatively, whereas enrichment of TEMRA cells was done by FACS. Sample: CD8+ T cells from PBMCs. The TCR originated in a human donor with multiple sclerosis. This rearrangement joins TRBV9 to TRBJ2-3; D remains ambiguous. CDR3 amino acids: CASSVRIADTQYF. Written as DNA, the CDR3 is TGTGCCAGCAGCGTACGGATTGCAGATACGCAGTATTTT. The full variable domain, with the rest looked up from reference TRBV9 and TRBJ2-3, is DSGVTQTPKHLITATGQRVTLRCSPRSGDLSVYWYQQSLDQGLQFLIQYYNGEERAKGNILERFSAQQFPDLHSELNLSSLELGDSALYFCASSVRIADTQYFGPGTRLTVL.